This T cell receptor beta chain was identified during a study of blood T cell repertoires in COVID-19. About the study: Samples representing acute and convalescent COVID-19 were sourced from the United States, Italy and Spain. The analysed material was cDNA or gDNA that came from T cells, B-cell-depleted T cells, or PBMCs.

Original processing methods: Estimation of nucleated cell counts was performed using reference gene primer amplification. Assay: immunoSEQ multiplex PCR; the TCRdb copy retains only in-frame clones and omits some. D and trimming were read from the DNA, whereas the V and J calls and clone size are those reported in that table. This sample has 200,000 or so clones, with 70% to 90% found just once. Membership in each cohort depended on participant-reported clinical history. The germline V gene has CDR1 MNHEY and CDR2 SMNVEV (reference sequence). V was trimmed by 11 bases and J by 0 bases, leaving 12 bases between them. The CDR3 contains 13 residues.

The sequence derives from a woman between 40 and 55 years old with acute COVID-19. Material: PBMCs or T cells enriched from blood (not recorded which). V usage is TRBV27 and J usage is TRBJ2-3; D perhaps matches TRBD2 (6 bases). CDR3 sequence reads: CASRSGSTDTQYF. CDR3 DNA sequence: TGTGCCTCACGGAGCGGGAGCACAGATACGCAGTATTTT.